A selection of T cell receptor beta chains follows, all from one sample in a study of T cell repertoires in cytomegalovirus infection. No antigens are known for them. TCRdb re-analysed the reads in MiXCR, keeping a single row per CDR3 protein. Here the sample spans some 920,000 distinct CDR3 sequences, roughly 30% being singletons. The material was cultured CD8+ T cells from PBMCs, obtained from culture after CMV antigen stimulation. These receptors all come from a human donor in good health (CMV status not recorded). Some clones in this sample may be carry-over from other donors' samples. Both conserved end residues are part of each CDR3. A clone size is listed for some rows: how often the clone was seen (once, few, many), or a class if it is expanded.

j_call: TRBJ1-2
clone_size: few
cdr3_length: 16
v_call: TRBV28
cdr3_aa: CASSRTGVVPSYGYTF

j_call: TRBJ2-6
clone_size: few
cdr3_length: 16
v_call: TRBV6-5
cdr3_aa: CASSYYDRPGANVLTF

j_call: TRBJ1-5
clone_size: .
cdr3_length: 14
v_call: TRBV27
cdr3_aa: CASSPGGSSQPQHF

j_call: TRBJ1-4
clone_size: .
cdr3_length: 14
v_call: TRBV12-3/TRBV12-4
cdr3_aa: CASSFRQHNEKLFF

j_call: TRBJ1-2
clone_size: .
cdr3_length: 13
v_call: TRBV20-1
cdr3_aa: CSALDADTEGYTF

j_call: TRBJ2-5
clone_size: .
cdr3_length: 15
v_call: TRBV4-1
cdr3_aa: CASSQGGAVQETQYF

j_call: TRBJ2-2
clone_size: many
cdr3_length: 16
v_call: TRBV12-3/TRBV12-4
cdr3_aa: CASSPRQVSNTGELFF

j_call: TRBJ2-7
clone_size: .
cdr3_length: 11
v_call: TRBV7-8
cdr3_aa: CASSLGSLRYF

j_call: TRBJ2-3
clone_size: .
cdr3_length: 16
v_call: TRBV6-1
cdr3_aa: CASSEGVGRGTDTQYF

j_call: TRBJ1-1
clone_size: few
cdr3_length: 17
v_call: TRBV6-6
cdr3_aa: CASSYLTGGPMNTEAFF

j_call: TRBJ2-7
clone_size: .
cdr3_length: 14
v_call: TRBV6-5
cdr3_aa: CASSYSRSGDEQYF

j_call: TRBJ1-1
clone_size: few
cdr3_length: 13
v_call: TRBV6-5
cdr3_aa: CASYRRGNTEAFF

j_call: TRBJ2-5
clone_size: .
cdr3_length: 15
v_call: TRBV5-1
cdr3_aa: CASSFQDRESETQYF

j_call: TRBJ2-1
clone_size: many
cdr3_length: 12
v_call: TRBV7-2
cdr3_aa: CASSWRYNEQFF

j_call: TRBJ1-4
clone_size: .
cdr3_length: 16
v_call: TRBV7-6
cdr3_aa: CASSQKMAGTNEKLFF

j_call: TRBJ1-5
clone_size: few
cdr3_length: 12
v_call: TRBV6-1
cdr3_aa: CASRPDGQPQHF

j_call: TRBJ1-4
clone_size: .
cdr3_length: 11
v_call: TRBV29-1
cdr3_aa: CSAEEGEKLFF

j_call: TRBJ1-5
clone_size: .
cdr3_length: 14
v_call: TRBV6-5
cdr3_aa: CASSYGILNQPQHF

j_call: TRBJ2-1
clone_size: once
cdr3_length: 14
v_call: TRBV28
cdr3_aa: CASMGTGLINEQFF

j_call: TRBJ1-1
clone_size: few
cdr3_length: 16
v_call: TRBV4-3
cdr3_aa: CASSEAPGGLNTEAFF

j_call: TRBJ2-1
clone_size: many
cdr3_length: 13
v_call: TRBV12-3/TRBV12-4
cdr3_aa: CASAKGGASEQFF

j_call: TRBJ2-3
clone_size: .
cdr3_length: 15
v_call: TRBV6-8
cdr3_aa: CVSSHPRVGTDTQYF

j_call: TRBJ2-5
clone_size: many
cdr3_length: 15
v_call: TRBV7-9
cdr3_aa: CASSIWGTSEETQYF